Listed below are T cell receptor beta chains from one sample, sequenced in a study of beta chain features in type 1 diabetes. Sequenced by immunoSEQ multiplex PCR; TCRdb stores in-frame clones only, minus some. The sample contains about 150,000 clones, about 9.1% of which appear only once. The sample taken for sequencing was central memory CD4+ T cells from blood. The source of these receptors is a woman under 30 in good health. Each CDR3 is given with its conserved first and last residue. Each record gives: J gene, D gene, V gene, clone size, CDR3 protein, CDR3 DNA. A D gene is named only where the DNA matches it firmly. Clone size is not always given. Where it is, it says once, few, many or a class for expanded clones.

TRBJ2-3 | - | TRBV5-1 | - | CASSSTQGYDTQYF | TGCGCCAGCAGCTCGACTCAGGGATACGATACGCAGTATTTT
TRBJ2-7 | TRBD2 | TRBV7-2 | - | CASSFGGASGVYEQYF | TGTGCCAGCAGCTTTGGTGGGGCTAGCGGGGTCTACGAGCAGTACTTC
TRBJ2-7 | - | TRBV27 | few | CASSSPGRGDEQYF | TGTGCCAGCAGTAGTCCGGGCCGCGGGGACGAGCAGTACTTC
TRBJ2-5 | - | TRBV5-5 | - | CASTLFGISGTQYF | TGTGCCAGCACCCTATTCGGGATTTCGGGGACCCAGTACTTC
TRBJ2-5 | TRBD2 | TRBV9 | - | CASSVLGGRAAETQYF | TGTGCCAGCAGCGTACTAGGCGGGAGGGCCGCAGAGACCCAGTACTTC
TRBJ1-1 | - | TRBV5-1 | - | CASSFFPQENTEAFF | TGCGCCAGCAGCTTCTTCCCCCAGGAGAACACTGAAGCTTTCTTT
TRBJ2-7 | - | TRBV5-8 | few | CAAGAGVYEQYF | TGTGCAGCAGGGGCAGGAGTTTACGAGCAGTACTTC
TRBJ1-5 | - | TRBV19 | - | CASSSDRRNQPQHF | TGTGCCAGTAGTTCAGACAGGCGGAATCAGCCCCAGCATTTT
TRBJ1-1 | - | TRBV11-2 | - | CASSLAQMNTEAFF | TGTGCCAGCAGCTTGGCACAGATGAACACTGAAGCTTTCTTT
TRBJ2-2 | - | TRBV28 | - | CASTGWAYTGELFF | TGTGCCAGCACGGGGTGGGCCTACACCGGGGAGCTGTTTTTT
TRBJ2-1 | TRBD2 | TRBV4-2 | many | CASSHLGTSGYNEQFF | TGTGCCAGCAGCCATCTCGGGACTAGCGGTTACAATGAGCAGTTCTTC
TRBJ2-7 | - | TRBV27 | many | CASSLGPAYEQYF | TGTGCCAGCAGTTTGGGCCCTGCCTACGAGCAGTACTTC
TRBJ2-3 | TRBD2 | TRBV29-1 | - | CSVEAGGRTDTQYF | TGCAGCGTTGAAGCGGGGGGTCGCACAGATACGCAGTATTTT
TRBJ2-5 | - | TRBV7-9 | few | CASSFPTGSAQETQYF | TGTGCCAGCAGCTTCCCTACAGGGTCTGCACAAGAGACCCAGTACTTC
TRBJ2-3 | - | TRBV7-9 | - | CASSTDRSSTDTQYF | TGTGCCAGCAGCACCGACAGGTCCTCCACAGATACGCAGTATTTT
TRBJ2-1 | TRBD2 | TRBV18 | - | CASSRLAGAYNEQFF | TGTGCCAGCTCACGATTAGCGGGCGCCTACAATGAGCAGTTCTTC
TRBJ1-2 | - | TRBV28 | - | CASSLGGGMRRGYTF | TGTGCCAGCAGTCTAGGGGGGGGAATGAGGCGCGGCTACACCTTC
TRBJ1-1 | - | TRBV30 | - | CAWTQPYGQSRAEAFF | TGTGCCTGGACCCAACCCTATGGACAGTCGAGGGCTGAAGCTTTCTTT
TRBJ1-2 | - | TRBV30 | few | CACSGGVEIYGYTF | TGTGCCTGCTCCGGGGGAGTGGAGATTTATGGCTACACCTTC
TRBJ2-3 | - | TRBV29-1 | - | CSVPAASGTDTQYF | TGCAGCGTCCCCGCGGCTAGCGGCACAGATACGCAGTATTTT
TRBJ1-2 | - | TRBV6-5 | - | CASSYNGRGYTF | TGTGCCAGCAGTTATAACGGGAGAGGCTACACCTTC
TRBJ2-1 | TRBD1 | TRBV7-2 | few | CASSLGQGAYNEQFF | TGTGCCAGCAGCTTAGGACAGGGGGCGTACAATGAGCAGTTCTTC
TRBJ1-1 | - | TRBV30 | - | CAWSVGRYWAGNTEAFF | TGTGCCTGGAGTGTGGGCCGCTATTGGGCGGGGAACACTGAAGCTTTCTTT
TRBJ1-1 | - | TRBV7-2 | - | CASSLAQANTEAFF | TGTGCCAGCAGCTTGGCCCAGGCGAACACTGAAGCTTTCTTT
TRBJ2-3 | TRBD2 | TRBV7-3 | few | CASSRSGGGTDTQYF | TGTGCCAGCAGCCGTAGCGGGGGGGGCACAGATACGCAGTATTTT
TRBJ2-1 | TRBD2 | TRBV9 | - | CASSALAGGPNNEQFF | TGTGCCAGCAGCGCGCTAGCGGGAGGGCCGAACAATGAGCAGTTCTTC
TRBJ1-1 | - | TRBV9 | - | CASSVDLTGAEAFF | TGTGCCAGCAGCGTCGACTTAACGGGGGCTGAAGCTTTCTTT
TRBJ1-4 | - | TRBV4-3 | - | CASSLRGTGQDQKLFF | TGCGCCAGCAGCCTCAGAGGTACAGGCCAAGACCAAAAACTGTTTTTT
TRBJ2-7 | TRBD1 | TRBV5-6 | few | CASSLGGQGIIHEQYF | TGTGCCAGCAGCTTGGGTGGACAGGGGATCATTCACGAGCAGTACTTC
TRBJ2-3 | TRBD2 | TRBV25-1 | - | CASNQRGSTDTQYF | TGTGCCAGCAACCAGCGGGGGAGCACAGATACGCAGTATTTT
TRBJ2-3 | - | TRBV2 | - | CASSSQRGGTQYF | TGTGCCAGCAGTTCCCAGAGAGGAGGTACGCAGTATTTT
TRBJ1-1 | TRBD1 | TRBV27 | few | CASSPGQGGKNTEAFF | TGTGCCAGCAGTCCAGGACAGGGGGGGAAGAACACTGAAGCTTTCTTT
TRBJ1-2 | - | TRBV7-2 | few | CASSPPGGGDPNYGYTF | TGTGCCAGCAGCCCCCCCGGAGGGGGGGACCCTAACTATGGCTACACCTTC
TRBJ1-2 | - | TRBV18 | few | CASSPSAGDGYTF | TGTGCCAGCTCACCGTCAGCAGGGGATGGCTACACCTTC
TRBJ2-1 | - | TRBV5-1 | once | CASSLDWSSYNEQFF | TGCGCCAGCAGCTTGGACTGGAGCTCCTACAATGAGCAGTTCTTC
TRBJ2-1 | TRBD2 | TRBV5-1 | few | CASRTSGYNEQFF | TGCGCCAGTCGGACTAGCGGGTACAATGAGCAGTTCTTC
TRBJ2-3 | TRBD2 | TRBV28 | - | CAGSSGGSSYTQYF | TGTGCCGGGTCTAGCGGGGGGAGCAGTTATACGCAGTATTTT
TRBJ1-2 | - | TRBV30 | - | CAWSRTQGQNYGYTF | TGTGCCTGGAGTCGGACACAGGGTCAGAACTATGGCTACACCTTC
TRBJ1-3 | - | TRBV18 | few | CASSNTADSGNTIYF | TGTGCCAGCTCAAACACCGCCGACTCTGGAAACACCATATATTTT
TRBJ2-7 | TRBD1 | TRBV30 | - | CAWSVPGQGGVQYF | TGTGCCTGGAGTGTACCGGGACAGGGAGGCGTGCAGTACTTC
TRBJ2-7 | - | TRBV6-6 | - | CASSIIYEQYF | TGTGCCAGCAGTATTATTTACGAGCAGTACTTC
TRBJ1-1 | - | TRBV5-4 | few | CASSLMGPAFF | TGTGCCAGCAGCTTGATGGGGCCAGCTTTCTTT
TRBJ1-1 | - | TRBV30 | - | CAWIPGAGTEAFF | TGTGCCTGGATACCAGGGGCTGGCACTGAAGCTTTCTTT
TRBJ1-1 | TRBD1 | TRBV30 | few | CAWSRDRVEAFF | TGTGCCTGGAGTAGGGACAGGGTTGAAGCTTTCTTT
TRBJ2-7 | TRBD2 | TRBV6-6 | few | CASIPSSGGSYEQYF | TGTGCCAGCATACCATCTAGCGGGGGCTCCTACGAGCAGTACTTC
TRBJ2-1 | - | TRBV11-2 | many | CASSPQIRQFF | TGTGCCAGCAGCCCTCAGATAAGGCAGTTCTTC
TRBJ1-2 | TRBD1 | TRBV14 | few | CASSQRDRPNYGYTF | TGTGCCAGCAGCCAAAGGGACAGGCCGAACTATGGCTACACCTTC
TRBJ1-5 | - | TRBV27 | - | CASRRQNQPQHF | TGTGCCAGCCGCAGACAGAATCAGCCCCAGCATTTT
TRBJ2-7 | - | TRBV7-6 | - | CASTPESRWDF | TGTGCCAGCACCCCGGAGAGCCGTTGGGACTTC
TRBJ1-5 | TRBD1 | TRBV5-1 | few | CASSFTGASNQPQHF | TGCGCCAGCAGCTTTACAGGGGCTAGCAATCAGCCCCAGCATTTT
TRBJ1-2 | - | TRBV4-2 | - | CASRNDGDYGYTF | TGTGCCAGCAGGAACGACGGGGACTATGGCTACACCTTC
TRBJ2-1 | TRBD2 | TRBV4-1 | - | CASSSSGDNNEQFF | TGCGCCAGCAGCTCTAGCGGGGATAACAATGAGCAGTTCTTC
TRBJ1-1 | TRBD1 | TRBV11-2 | - | CASSPGTGKGDTEAFF | TGTGCCAGCAGCCCGGGGACAGGGAAGGGGGACACTGAAGCTTTCTTT
TRBJ1-5 | TRBD1 | TRBV7-9 | - | CASSSSDRGSNQPQHF | TGTGCCAGCAGCTCATCCGACAGGGGTAGCAATCAGCCCCAGCATTTT